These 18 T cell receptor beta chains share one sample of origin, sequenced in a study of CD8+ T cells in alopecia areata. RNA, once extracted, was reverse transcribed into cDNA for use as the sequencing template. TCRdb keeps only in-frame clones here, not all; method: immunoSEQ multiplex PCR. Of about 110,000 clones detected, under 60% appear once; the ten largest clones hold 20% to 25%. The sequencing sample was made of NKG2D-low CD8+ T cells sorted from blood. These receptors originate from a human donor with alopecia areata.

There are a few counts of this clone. CDR3 region: CASSLFGGDIQYF. The DNA of the CDR3 is TGTGCCAGCAGCTTATTCGGGGGTGACATTCAGTACTTC. This rearrangement joins TRBV7-3 to TRBJ2-4, with D possibly TRBD2 on 6 matching bases. The germline V and J ends were trimmed by 2 bases and 8 bases, with 10 bases remaining between them. The CDR3 extends over 13 amino acids. Germline V lookup: CDR1 SGHTA, CDR2 FQGTGA. The entire variable domain, with the rest obtained from reference TRBV7-3 and TRBJ2-4, is as follows: GAGVSQTPSNKVTEKGKYVELRCDPISGHTALYWYRQSLGQGPEFLIYFQGTGAADDSGLPNDRFFAVRPEGSVSTLKIQRTERGDSAVYLCASSLFGGDIQYFGAGTRLSVL.

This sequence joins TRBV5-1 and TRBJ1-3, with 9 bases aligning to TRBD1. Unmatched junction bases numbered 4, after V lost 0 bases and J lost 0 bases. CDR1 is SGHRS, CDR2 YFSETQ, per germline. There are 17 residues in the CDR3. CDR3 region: CASSLVGQGHSGNTIYF. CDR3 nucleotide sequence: TGCGCCAGCAGCTTGGTGGGACAGGGCCACTCTGGAAACACCATATATTTT.

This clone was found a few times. The CDR3 region is CASRGPGYNEQFF. In nucleotides, the CDR3 is TGTGCCAGCAGAGGGCCGGGGTACAATGAGCAGTTCTTC. V gene TRBV11-2 combines with J gene TRBJ2-1, with D tentatively TRBD2 (5 bases). CDR1 is SGHAT, CDR2 FQNNGV, per germline. The CDR3 has 13 amino acids. V gave up 6 bases and J gave up 4 bases, with 10 bases separating them.

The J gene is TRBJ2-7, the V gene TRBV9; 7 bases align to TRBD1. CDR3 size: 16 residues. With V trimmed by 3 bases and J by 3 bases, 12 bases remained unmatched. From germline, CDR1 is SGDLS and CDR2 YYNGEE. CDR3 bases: TGTGCCAGCAGCGCCGAGGGGGCTCCCGCCCTCTACGAGCAGTACTTC. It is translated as CASSAEGAPALYEQYF. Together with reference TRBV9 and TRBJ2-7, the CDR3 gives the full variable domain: DSGVTQTPKHLITATGQRVTLRCSPRSGDLSVYWYQQSLDQGLQFLIQYYNGEERAKGNILERFSAQQFPDLHSELNLSSLELGDSALYFCASSAEGAPALYEQYFGPGTRLTVT.

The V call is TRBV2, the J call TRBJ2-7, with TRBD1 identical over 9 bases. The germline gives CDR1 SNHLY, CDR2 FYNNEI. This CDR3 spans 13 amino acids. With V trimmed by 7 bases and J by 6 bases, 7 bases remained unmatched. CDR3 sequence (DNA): TGTGCCAGCATGCCGGGACAGGGTTTCGAGCAGTACTTC. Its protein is CASMPGQGFEQYF. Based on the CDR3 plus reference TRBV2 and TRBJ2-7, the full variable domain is EPEVTQTPSHQVTQMGQEVILRCVPISNHLYFYWYRQILGQKVEFLVSFYNNEISEKSEIFDDQFSVERPDGSNFTLKIRSTKLEDSAMYFCASMPGQGFEQYFGPGTRLTVT.

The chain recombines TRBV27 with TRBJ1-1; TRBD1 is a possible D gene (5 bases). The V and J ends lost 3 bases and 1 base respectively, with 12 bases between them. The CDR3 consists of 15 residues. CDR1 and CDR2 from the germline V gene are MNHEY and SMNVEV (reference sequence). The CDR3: CASSFAGAQNTEAFF. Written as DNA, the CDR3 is TGTGCCAGCAGTTTTGCCGGGGCACAGAACACTGAAGCTTTCTTT.

As DNA, the CDR3 is TGCGCCAGCAGCCACCGAACAGGGCGGGAGCAGTTCTTC. Protein sequence: CASSHRTGREQFF. The chain has TRBV4-1 and TRBJ2-1; maybe TRBD1 (6 bases). Looked up from germline, CDR1 is MGHRA and CDR2 is YSYEKL. The length of the CDR3 is 13 residues. Trimming took off 3 bases at V and 10 bases at J, with 13 bases between the two ends.

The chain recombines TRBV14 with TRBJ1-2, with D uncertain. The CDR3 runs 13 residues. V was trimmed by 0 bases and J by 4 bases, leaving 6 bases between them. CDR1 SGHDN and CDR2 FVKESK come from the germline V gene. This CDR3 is CASSQERIYGYTF. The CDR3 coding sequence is TGTGCCAGCAGCCAAGAACGGATCTATGGCTACACCTTC.

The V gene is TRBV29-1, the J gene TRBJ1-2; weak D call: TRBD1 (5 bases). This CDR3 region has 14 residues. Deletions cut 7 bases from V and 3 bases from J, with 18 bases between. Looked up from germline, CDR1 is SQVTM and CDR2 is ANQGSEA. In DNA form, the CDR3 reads TGCAGCGCCCTGACAGCGGGATTCTACTATGGCTACACCTTC. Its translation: CSALTAGFYYGYTF.

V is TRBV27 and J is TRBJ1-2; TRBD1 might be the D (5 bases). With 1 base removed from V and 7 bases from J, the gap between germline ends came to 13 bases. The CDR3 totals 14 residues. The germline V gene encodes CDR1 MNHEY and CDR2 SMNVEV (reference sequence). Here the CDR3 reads CASSLLPGTFGYTF. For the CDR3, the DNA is TGTGCCAGCAGTTTATTACCAGGGACTTTTGGCTACACCTTC.

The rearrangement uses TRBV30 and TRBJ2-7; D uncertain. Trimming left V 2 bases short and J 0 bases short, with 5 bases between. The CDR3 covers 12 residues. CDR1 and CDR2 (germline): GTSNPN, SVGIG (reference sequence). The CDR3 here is CAWSPSSYEQYF. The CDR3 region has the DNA TGTGCCTGGAGTCCAAGCTCCTACGAGCAGTACTTC. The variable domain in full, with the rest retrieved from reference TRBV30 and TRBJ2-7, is SQTIHQWPATLVQPVGSPLSLECTVEGTSNPNLYWYRQAAGRGLQLLFYSVGIGQISSEVPQNLSASRPQDRQFILSSKKLLLSDSGFYLCAWSPSSYEQYFGPGTRLTVT.

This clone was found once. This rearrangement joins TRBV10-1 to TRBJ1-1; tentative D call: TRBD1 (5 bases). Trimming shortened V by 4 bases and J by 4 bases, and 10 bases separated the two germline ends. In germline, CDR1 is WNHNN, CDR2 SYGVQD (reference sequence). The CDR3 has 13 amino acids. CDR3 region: CASSAGSLTEAFF. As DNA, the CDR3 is TGCGCCAGCAGTGCAGGGTCTCTCACTGAAGCTTTCTTT.

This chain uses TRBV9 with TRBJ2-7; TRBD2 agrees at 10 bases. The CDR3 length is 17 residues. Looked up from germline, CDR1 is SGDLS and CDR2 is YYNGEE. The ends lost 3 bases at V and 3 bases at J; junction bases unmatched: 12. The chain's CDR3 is CASSARTSGEPHYEQYF. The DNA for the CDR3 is TGTGCCAGCAGCGCCCGGACTAGCGGAGAGCCCCACTACGAGCAGTACTTC.

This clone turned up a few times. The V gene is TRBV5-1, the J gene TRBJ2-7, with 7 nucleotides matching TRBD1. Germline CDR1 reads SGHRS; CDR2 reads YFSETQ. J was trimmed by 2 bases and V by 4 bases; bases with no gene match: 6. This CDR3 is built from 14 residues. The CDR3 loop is CASSEDRIPYEQYF. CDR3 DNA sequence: TGCGCCAGCAGCGAGGACAGGATCCCCTACGAGCAGTACTTC.

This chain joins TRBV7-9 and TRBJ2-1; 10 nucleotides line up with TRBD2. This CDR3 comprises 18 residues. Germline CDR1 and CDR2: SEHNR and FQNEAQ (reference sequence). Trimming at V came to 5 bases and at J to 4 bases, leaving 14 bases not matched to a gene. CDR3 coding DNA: TGTGCCAGCAGCCCTGCTAAAGGAGCGGGAGGGCAGTACAATGAGCAGTTCTTC. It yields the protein CASSPAKGAGGQYNEQFF.

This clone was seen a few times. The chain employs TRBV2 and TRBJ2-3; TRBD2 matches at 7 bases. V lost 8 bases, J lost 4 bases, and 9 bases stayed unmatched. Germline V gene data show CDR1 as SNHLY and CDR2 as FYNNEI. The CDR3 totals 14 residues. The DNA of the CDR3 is TGTGCCAGCTCGGCGGGGGAATCGGCAGATACGCAGTATTTT. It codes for CASSAGESADTQYF.

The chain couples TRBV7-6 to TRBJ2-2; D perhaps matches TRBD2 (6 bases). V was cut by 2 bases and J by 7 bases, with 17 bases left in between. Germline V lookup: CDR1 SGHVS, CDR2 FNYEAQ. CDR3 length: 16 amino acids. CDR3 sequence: CASSLRLEGANGELFF. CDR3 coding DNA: TGTGCCAGCAGCTTAAGGCTGGAGGGAGCAAACGGGGAGCTGTTTTTT.

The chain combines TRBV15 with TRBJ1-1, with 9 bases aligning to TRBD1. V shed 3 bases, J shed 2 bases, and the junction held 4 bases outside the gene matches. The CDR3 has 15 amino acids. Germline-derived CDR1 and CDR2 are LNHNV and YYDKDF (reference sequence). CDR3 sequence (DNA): TGTGCCACCAGCAGGGAGGACAGGGGTAACACTGAAGCTTTCTTT. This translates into CATSREDRGNTEAFF.